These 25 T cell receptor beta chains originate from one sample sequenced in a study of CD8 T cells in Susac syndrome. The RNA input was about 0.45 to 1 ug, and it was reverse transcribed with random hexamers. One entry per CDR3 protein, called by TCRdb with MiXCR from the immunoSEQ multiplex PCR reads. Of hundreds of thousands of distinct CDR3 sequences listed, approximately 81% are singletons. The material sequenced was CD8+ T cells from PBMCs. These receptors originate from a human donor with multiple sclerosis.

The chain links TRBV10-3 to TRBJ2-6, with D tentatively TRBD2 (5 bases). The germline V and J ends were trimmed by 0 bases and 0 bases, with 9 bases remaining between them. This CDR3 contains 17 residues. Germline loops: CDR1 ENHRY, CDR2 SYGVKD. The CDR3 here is CAISESAGPSGANVLTF. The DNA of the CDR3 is TGTGCCATCAGTGAGTCGGCGGGCCCCTCTGGGGCCAACGTCCTGACTTTC.

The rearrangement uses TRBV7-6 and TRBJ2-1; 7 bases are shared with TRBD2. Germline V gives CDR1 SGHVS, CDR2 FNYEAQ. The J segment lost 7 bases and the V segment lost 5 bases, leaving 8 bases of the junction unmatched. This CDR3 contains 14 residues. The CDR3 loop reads CASSLHEGGNEQFF. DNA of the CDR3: TGTGCCAGCAGCCTTCATGAGGGAGGGAATGAGCAGTTCTTC. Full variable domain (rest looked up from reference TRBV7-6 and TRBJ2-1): GAGVSQSPRYKVTKRGQDVALRCDPISGHVSLYWYRQALGQGPEFLTYFNYEAQQDKSGLPNDRFSAERPEGSISTLTIQRTEQRDSAMYRCASSLHEGGNEQFFGPGTRLTVL.

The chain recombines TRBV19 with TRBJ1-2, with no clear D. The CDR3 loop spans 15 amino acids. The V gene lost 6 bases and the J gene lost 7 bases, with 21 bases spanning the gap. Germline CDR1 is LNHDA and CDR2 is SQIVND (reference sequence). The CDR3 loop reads CASRVPGASRVGYTF. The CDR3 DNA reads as TGTGCCAGTAGGGTGCCGGGCGCCTCCCGGGTTGGCTACACCTTC.

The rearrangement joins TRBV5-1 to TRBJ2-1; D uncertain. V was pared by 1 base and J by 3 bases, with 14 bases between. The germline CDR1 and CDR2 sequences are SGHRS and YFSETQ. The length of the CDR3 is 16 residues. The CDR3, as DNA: TGCGCCAGCAGCTTGCACTTCAGCTCCTACTACAATGAGCAGTTCTTC. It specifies CASSLHFSSYYNEQFF.

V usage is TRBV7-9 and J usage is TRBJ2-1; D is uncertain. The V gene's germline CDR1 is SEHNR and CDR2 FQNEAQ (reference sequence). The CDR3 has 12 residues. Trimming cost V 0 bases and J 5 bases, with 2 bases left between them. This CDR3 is CASSLADNEQFF. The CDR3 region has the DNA TGTGCCAGCAGCTTAGCTGACAATGAGCAGTTCTTC. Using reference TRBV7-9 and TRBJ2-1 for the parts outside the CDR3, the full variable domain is DTGVSQNPRHKITKRGQNVTFRCDPISEHNRLYWYRQTLGQGPEFLTYFQNEAQLEKSRLLSDRFSAERPKGSFSTLEIQRTEQGDSAMYLCASSLADNEQFFGPGTRLTVL.

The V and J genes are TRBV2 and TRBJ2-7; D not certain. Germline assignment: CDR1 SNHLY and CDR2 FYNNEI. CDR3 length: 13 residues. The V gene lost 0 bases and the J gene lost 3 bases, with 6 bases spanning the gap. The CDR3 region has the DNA TGTGCCAGCAGTGAAGCGCTCCTCTACGAGCAGTACTTC. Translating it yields CASSEALLYEQYF.

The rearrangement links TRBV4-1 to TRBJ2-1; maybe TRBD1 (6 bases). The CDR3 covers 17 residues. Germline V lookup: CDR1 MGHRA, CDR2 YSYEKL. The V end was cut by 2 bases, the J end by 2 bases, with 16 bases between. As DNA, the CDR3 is TGCGCCAGCAGCCAACCTCGGGACACCGAAACCTACAATGAGCAGTTCTTC. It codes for CASSQPRDTETYNEQFF.

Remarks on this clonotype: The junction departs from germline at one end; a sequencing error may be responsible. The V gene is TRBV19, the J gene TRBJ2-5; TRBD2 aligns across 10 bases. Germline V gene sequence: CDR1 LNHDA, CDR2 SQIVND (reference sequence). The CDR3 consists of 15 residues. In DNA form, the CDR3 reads TGTGCCGGTAGTAGCAGCGGGAGGGCCCGAGAGACCCAGTACTTC. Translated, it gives CAGSSSGRARETQYF.

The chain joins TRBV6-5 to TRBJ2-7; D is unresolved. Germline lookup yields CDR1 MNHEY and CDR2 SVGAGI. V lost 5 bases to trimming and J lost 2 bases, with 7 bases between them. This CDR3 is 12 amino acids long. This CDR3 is CASSTGPYEQYF. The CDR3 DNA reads TGTGCCAGCAGTACCGGTCCCTACGAGCAGTACTTC.

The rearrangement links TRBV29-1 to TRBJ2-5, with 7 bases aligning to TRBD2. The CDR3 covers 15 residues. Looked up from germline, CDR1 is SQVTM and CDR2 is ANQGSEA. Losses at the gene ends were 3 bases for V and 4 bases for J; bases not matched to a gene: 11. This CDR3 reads CSVDRSGGRGETQYF. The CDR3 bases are TGCAGCGTTGATCGTTCGGGGGGACGAGGAGAGACCCAGTACTTC.

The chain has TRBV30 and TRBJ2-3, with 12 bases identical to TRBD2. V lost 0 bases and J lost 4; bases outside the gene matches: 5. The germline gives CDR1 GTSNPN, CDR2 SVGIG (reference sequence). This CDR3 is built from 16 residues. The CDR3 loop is CAWSVTSGSNADTQYF. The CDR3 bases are TGTGCCTGGAGTGTGACTAGCGGGAGTAACGCAGATACGCAGTATTTT.

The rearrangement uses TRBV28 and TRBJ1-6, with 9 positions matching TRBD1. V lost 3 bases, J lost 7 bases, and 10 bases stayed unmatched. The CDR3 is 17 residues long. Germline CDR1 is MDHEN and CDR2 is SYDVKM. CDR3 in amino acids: CASSFFRTGVENSPLHF. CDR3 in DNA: TGTGCCAGCAGTTTCTTTAGGACAGGGGTGGAAAATTCACCCCTCCACTTT. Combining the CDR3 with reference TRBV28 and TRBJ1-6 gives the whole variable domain DVKVTQSSRYLVKRTGEKVFLECVQDMDHENMFWYRQDPGLGLRLIYFSYDVKMKEKGDIPEGYSVSREKKERFSLILESASTNQTSMYLCASSFFRTGVENSPLHFGNGTRLTVT.

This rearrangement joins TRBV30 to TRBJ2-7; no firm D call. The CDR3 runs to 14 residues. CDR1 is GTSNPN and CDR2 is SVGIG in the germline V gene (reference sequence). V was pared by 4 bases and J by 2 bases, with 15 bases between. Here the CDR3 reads CAWKEGYSAYEQYF. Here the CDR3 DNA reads TGTGCCTGGAAGGAAGGATACAGCGCCTACGAGCAGTACTTC.

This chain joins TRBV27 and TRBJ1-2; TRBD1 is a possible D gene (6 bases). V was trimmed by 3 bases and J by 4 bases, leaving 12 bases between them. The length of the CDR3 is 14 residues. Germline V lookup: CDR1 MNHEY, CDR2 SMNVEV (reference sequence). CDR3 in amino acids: CASSFKGHIYGYTF. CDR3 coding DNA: TGTGCCAGCAGTTTTAAGGGACACATCTATGGCTACACCTTC.

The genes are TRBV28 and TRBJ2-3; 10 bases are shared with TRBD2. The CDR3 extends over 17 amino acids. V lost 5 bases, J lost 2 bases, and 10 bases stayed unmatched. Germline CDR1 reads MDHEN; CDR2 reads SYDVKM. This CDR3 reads CASSPSSGRGFTDTQYF. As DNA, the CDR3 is TGTGCCAGCAGTCCCTCTAGCGGGAGAGGTTTCACAGATACGCAGTATTTT.

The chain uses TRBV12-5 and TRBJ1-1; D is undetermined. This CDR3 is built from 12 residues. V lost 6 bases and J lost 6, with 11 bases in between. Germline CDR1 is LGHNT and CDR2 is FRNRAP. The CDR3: CASGPGGAEAFF. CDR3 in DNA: TGTGCTAGTGGCCCAGGTGGAGCTGAAGCTTTCTTT.

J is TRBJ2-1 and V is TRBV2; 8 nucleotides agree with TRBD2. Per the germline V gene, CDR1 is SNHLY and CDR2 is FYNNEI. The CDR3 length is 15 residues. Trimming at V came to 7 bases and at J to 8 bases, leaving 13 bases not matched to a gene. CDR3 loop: CASNGAGTRGYEQFF. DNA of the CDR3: TGTGCCAGCAATGGGGCGGGGACTAGGGGCTATGAGCAGTTCTTC.

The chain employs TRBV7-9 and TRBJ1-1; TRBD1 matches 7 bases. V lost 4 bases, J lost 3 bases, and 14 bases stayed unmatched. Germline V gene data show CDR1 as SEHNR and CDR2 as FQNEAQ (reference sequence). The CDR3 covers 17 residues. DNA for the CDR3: TGTGCCAGCAGCTACCTAAAAGGGGGCGTTAAGGACACTGAAGCTTTCTTT. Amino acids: CASSYLKGGVKDTEAFF.

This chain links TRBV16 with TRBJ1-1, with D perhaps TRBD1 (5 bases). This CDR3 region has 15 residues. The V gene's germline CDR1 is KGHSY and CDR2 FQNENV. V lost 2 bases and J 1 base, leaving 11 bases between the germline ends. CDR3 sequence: CASSQHPGPNTEAFF. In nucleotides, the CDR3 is TGTGCCAGCAGCCAACACCCGGGGCCGAACACTGAAGCTTTCTTT.

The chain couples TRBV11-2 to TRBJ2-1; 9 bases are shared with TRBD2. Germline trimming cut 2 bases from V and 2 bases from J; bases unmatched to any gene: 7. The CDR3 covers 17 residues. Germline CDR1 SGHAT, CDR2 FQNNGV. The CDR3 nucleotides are TGTGCCAGCAGCTTATTAGTAGCGGGAGTGACCTACAATGAGCAGTTCTTC. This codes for CASSLLVAGVTYNEQFF.

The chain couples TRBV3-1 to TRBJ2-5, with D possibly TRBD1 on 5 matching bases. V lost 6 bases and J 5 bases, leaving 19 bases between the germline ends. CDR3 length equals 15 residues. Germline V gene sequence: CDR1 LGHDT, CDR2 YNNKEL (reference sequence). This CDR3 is CASSPASRGDETQYF. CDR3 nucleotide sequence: TGTGCCAGCAGTCCTGCGAGTAGGGGCGATGAGACCCAGTACTTC.

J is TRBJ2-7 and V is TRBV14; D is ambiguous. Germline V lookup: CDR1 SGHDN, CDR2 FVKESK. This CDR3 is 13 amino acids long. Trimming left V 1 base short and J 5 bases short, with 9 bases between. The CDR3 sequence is CASSQVAPHEQYF. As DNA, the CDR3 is TGTGCCAGCAGCCAAGTTGCCCCCCACGAGCAGTACTTC.

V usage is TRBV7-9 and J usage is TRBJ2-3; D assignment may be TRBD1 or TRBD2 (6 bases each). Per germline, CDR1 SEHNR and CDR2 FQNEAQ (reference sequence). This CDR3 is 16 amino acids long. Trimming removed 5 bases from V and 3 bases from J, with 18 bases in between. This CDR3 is CASSPQGRIGTDTQYF. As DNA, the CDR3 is TGTGCCAGCAGCCCCCAGGGGAGGATCGGAACAGATACGCAGTATTTT.

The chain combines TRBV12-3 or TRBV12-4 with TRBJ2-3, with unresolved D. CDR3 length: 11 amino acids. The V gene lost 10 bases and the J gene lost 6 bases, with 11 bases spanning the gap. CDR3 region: CAIRIGDTQYF. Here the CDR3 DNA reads TGTGCCATACGAATCGGGGATACGCAGTATTTT.

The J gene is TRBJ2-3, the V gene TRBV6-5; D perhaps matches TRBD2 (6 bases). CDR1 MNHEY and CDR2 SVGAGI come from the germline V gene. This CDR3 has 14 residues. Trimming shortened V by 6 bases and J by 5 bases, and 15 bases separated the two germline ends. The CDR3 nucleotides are TGTGCCAGCAGCCCAAATAGGGAGGTAGATACGCAGTATTTT. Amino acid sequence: CASSPNREVDTQYF.